The present TCR beta chain was sequenced within a study of yellow fever vaccine responses in identical twins. Findings of the study overall: Twins reportedly mounted vaccine T cell responses that seemed partly convergent, partly personalized.

Concerning this clonotype itself: As yet, its antigen is unknown.

TCRdb reprocessed the RT-PCR reads with MiXCR, giving one entry per CDR3 protein. There are some 15,000 distinct CDR3 sequences in the sample; roughly 80% occur only once, and about 1.8% lies in the top ten. CDR3 length: 13 amino acids. V lost 5 bases to trimming and J lost 7 bases; unmatched junction nucleotides: 9. CDR1 and CDR2 (germline): SQVTM, ANQGSEA. This chain joins TRBV29-1 and TRBJ2-3; 7 nucleotides align to TRBD2. The TCR originated in a woman younger than 30 who received the yellow fever vaccine. The source material was T cells from blood (PBMCs), unsorted or a sorted subset (not recorded which), sampled before or after yellow fever vaccination (not recorded which). Here the CDR3 reads CSVSPPGGHTQYF. The CDR3 bases are TGCAGCGTTAGCCCCCCGGGGGGACATACGCAGTATTTT.